The rows below give T cell receptor beta chains drawn from one sample of a study of blood T cell repertoires in COVID-19. Assay: immunoSEQ multiplex PCR; the TCRdb copy retains only in-frame clones and omits some. The sample has about 70,000 clones, approximately 80% seen once. Sequencing was done on a sample of peripheral blood. These receptors were taken from a woman aged 70-85 years with acute or convalescent COVID-19. Both conserved end residues are part of each CDR3. D genes are given only for firm matches. Size is stated for part of the rows, as once, few or many counts, or as a class when the clone is expanded.

d_call: -; j_call: TRBJ2-1; clone_size: -; v_call: TRBV7-2; cdr3_aa: CASSLAGATYNEQFF; cdr3_nt: TGTGCCAGCAGCTTAGCTGGGGCTACCTACAATGAGCAGTTCTTC
d_call: TRBD2; j_call: TRBJ2-3; clone_size: -; v_call: TRBV3-1/TRBV3-2; cdr3_aa: CASSQVGRHTDTQYF; cdr3_nt: TGTGCCAGCAGCCAAGTCGGGAGGCACACAGATACGCAGTATTTT
d_call: -; j_call: TRBJ1-5; clone_size: -; v_call: TRBV10-2; cdr3_aa: CASSLYSNQPQHF; cdr3_nt: TGCGCCAGCAGTCTTTATAGCAATCAGCCCCAGCATTTT
d_call: TRBD1; j_call: TRBJ1-4; clone_size: few; v_call: TRBV27; cdr3_aa: CASSWTGRIEKLFF; cdr3_nt: TGTGCCAGCAGTTGGACAGGGAGGATTGAAAAACTGTTTTTT
d_call: TRBD1; j_call: TRBJ1-3; clone_size: -; v_call: TRBV7-6; cdr3_aa: CASSFGQGSGNTIYF; cdr3_nt: TGTGCCAGCAGCTTCGGACAGGGATCTGGAAACACCATATATTTT
d_call: TRBD1; j_call: TRBJ1-2; clone_size: -; v_call: TRBV6-5; cdr3_aa: CASRQGAGGYTF; cdr3_nt: TGTGCCAGCAGGCAGGGGGCAGGCGGCTACACCTTC
d_call: -; j_call: TRBJ1-2; clone_size: -; v_call: TRBV5-8; cdr3_aa: CASSLPAYGYTF; cdr3_nt: TGTGCCAGCAGCTTGCCAGCGTATGGCTACACCTTC
d_call: TRBD1; j_call: TRBJ1-1; clone_size: many; v_call: TRBV19; cdr3_aa: CASSDRGNTEAFF; cdr3_nt: TGTGCCAGTAGCGACAGGGGGAACACTGAAGCTTTCTTT
d_call: TRBD2; j_call: TRBJ2-7; clone_size: many; v_call: TRBV29-1; cdr3_aa: CSAAGGASYEQYF; cdr3_nt: TGCAGCGCGGCGGGGGGGGCATCCTACGAGCAGTACTTC
d_call: -; j_call: TRBJ2-5; clone_size: -; v_call: TRBV20-1; cdr3_aa: CSARTGETQYF; cdr3_nt: TGCAGTGCTAGAACGGGAGAGACCCAGTACTTC
d_call: TRBD1; j_call: TRBJ2-7; clone_size: -; v_call: TRBV2; cdr3_aa: CAINPGQGRIEQYF; cdr3_nt: TGTGCCATAAACCCGGGACAGGGGAGGATCGAGCAGTACTTC
d_call: TRBD2; j_call: TRBJ2-1; clone_size: once; v_call: TRBV9; cdr3_aa: CASSGLARSSYNEQFF; cdr3_nt: TGTGCCAGCAGCGGACTAGCCCGGAGCTCCTACAATGAGCAGTTCTTC
d_call: TRBD2; j_call: TRBJ2-2; clone_size: -; v_call: TRBV6-2/TRBV6-3; cdr3_aa: CASSYLTGLAGVGELFF; cdr3_nt: TGTGCCAGCAGTTACCTAACGGGACTAGCGGGAGTCGGGGAGCTGTTTTTT
d_call: -; j_call: TRBJ1-6; clone_size: few; v_call: TRBV10-3; cdr3_aa: CAISAGLISPLHF; cdr3_nt: TGTGCCATCAGTGCAGGCCTGATTTCACCCCTCCACTTT
d_call: TRBD1; j_call: TRBJ1-2; clone_size: -; v_call: TRBV6-5; cdr3_aa: CASTGGQVLNYGYTF; cdr3_nt: TGTGCCAGCACAGGGGGACAGGTCCTTAACTATGGCTACACCTTC
d_call: TRBD2; j_call: TRBJ2-1; clone_size: -; v_call: TRBV19; cdr3_aa: CASSIHGREPDNEQFF; cdr3_nt: TGTGCCAGTAGTATACATGGGCGGGAGCCAGACAATGAGCAGTTCTTC
d_call: TRBD2; j_call: TRBJ2-7; clone_size: -; v_call: TRBV7-9; cdr3_aa: CASSLLAGEVQYF; cdr3_nt: TGTGCCAGCAGCTTACTAGCGGGAGAAGTGCAGTACTTC
d_call: -; j_call: TRBJ1-2; clone_size: -; v_call: TRBV13; cdr3_aa: CASSPGKFRQGYTF; cdr3_nt: TGTGCCAGCAGCCCCGGGAAGTTTCGTCAGGGCTACACCTTC
d_call: -; j_call: TRBJ1-4; clone_size: -; v_call: TRBV19; cdr3_aa: CASSRGGRNEKLFF; cdr3_nt: TGTGCCAGTAGTAGGGGGGGCCGTAATGAAAAACTGTTTTTT
d_call: -; j_call: TRBJ1-2; clone_size: -; v_call: TRBV14; cdr3_aa: CASSPQGYTF; cdr3_nt: TGTGCCAGCAGCCCCCAGGGCTACACCTTC
d_call: -; j_call: TRBJ2-2; clone_size: -; v_call: TRBV2; cdr3_aa: CASRGGGVNTGELFF; cdr3_nt: TGTGCCAGCAGAGGAGGTGGGGTAAACACCGGGGAGCTGTTTTTT
d_call: -; j_call: TRBJ2-5; clone_size: -; v_call: TRBV19; cdr3_aa: CASTRRHQETQYF; cdr3_nt: TGTGCCAGTACCCGGCGGCACCAAGAGACCCAGTACTTC
d_call: -; j_call: TRBJ2-1; clone_size: -; v_call: TRBV10-3; cdr3_aa: CAISRENEQFF; cdr3_nt: TGTGCCATCAGTCGGGAGAATGAGCAGTTCTTC
d_call: TRBD1; j_call: TRBJ1-6; clone_size: -; v_call: TRBV2; cdr3_aa: CASIGGPGSYNSPLHF; cdr3_nt: TGTGCCAGCATAGGGGGCCCCGGCTCCTATAATTCACCCCTCCACTTT
d_call: -; j_call: TRBJ1-5; clone_size: -; v_call: TRBV5-1; cdr3_aa: CASSVDSYQPQHF; cdr3_nt: TGCGCCAGCAGCGTGGACAGTTATCAGCCCCAGCATTTT
d_call: -; j_call: TRBJ1-2; clone_size: -; v_call: TRBV6-1; cdr3_aa: CASSELTAYGYTF; cdr3_nt: TGTGCCAGCAGTGAATTGACAGCCTATGGCTACACCTTC
d_call: -; j_call: TRBJ1-1; clone_size: -; v_call: TRBV5-5; cdr3_aa: CASSLASRGPVAFF; cdr3_nt: TGTGCCAGCAGCTTGGCGAGCAGGGGCCCAGTAGCTTTCTTT
d_call: -; j_call: TRBJ1-1; clone_size: -; v_call: TRBV10-3; cdr3_aa: CAISTRQSSTEAFF; cdr3_nt: TGTGCCATCAGTACCAGACAGAGTTCCACTGAAGCTTTCTTT
d_call: TRBD1; j_call: TRBJ1-1; clone_size: -; v_call: TRBV4-1; cdr3_aa: CASSQEGRGYTEAFF; cdr3_nt: TGCGCCAGCAGCCAAGAGGGCAGGGGGTACACTGAAGCTTTCTTT
d_call: TRBD1; j_call: TRBJ1-6; clone_size: -; v_call: TRBV7-6; cdr3_aa: CASSPGTGVNSPLHF; cdr3_nt: TGTGCCAGCTCTCCCGGGACAGGAGTTAATTCACCCCTCCACTTT
d_call: TRBD1; j_call: TRBJ2-1; clone_size: medium-sized; v_call: TRBV18; cdr3_aa: CASSGTGYYNEQFF; cdr3_nt: TGTGCCAGCTCAGGGACAGGGTACTACAATGAGCAGTTCTTC
d_call: -; j_call: TRBJ1-1; clone_size: -; v_call: TRBV7-9; cdr3_aa: CASSLAAVVNTEAFF; cdr3_nt: TGTGCCAGCAGCTTAGCGGCGGTTGTGAACACTGAAGCTTTCTTT
d_call: -; j_call: TRBJ2-7; clone_size: -; v_call: TRBV6-5; cdr3_aa: CASSYSDSSYEQYF; cdr3_nt: TGTGCCAGCAGTTACTCCGACAGCTCCTACGAGCAGTACTTC
d_call: TRBD2; j_call: TRBJ2-7; clone_size: -; v_call: TRBV28; cdr3_aa: CASSRSGRYEQYF; cdr3_nt: TGTGCCAGCAGCCGGAGCGGGAGGTACGAGCAGTACTTC
d_call: TRBD2; j_call: TRBJ2-2; clone_size: -; v_call: TRBV19; cdr3_aa: CASSKLAGDTGELFF; cdr3_nt: TGTGCCAGTAGTAAGTTGGCGGGAGACACCGGGGAGCTGTTTTTT
d_call: TRBD2; j_call: TRBJ2-7; clone_size: -; v_call: TRBV10-2; cdr3_aa: CASSKTSGLSEQYF; cdr3_nt: TGCGCCAGCAGTAAGACTAGCGGGTTGAGCGAGCAGTACTTC
d_call: -; j_call: TRBJ1-2; clone_size: -; v_call: TRBV5-5; cdr3_aa: CASSLNPRGAYGYTF; cdr3_nt: TGTGCCAGCAGCTTGAATCCAAGGGGCGCCTATGGCTACACCTTC
d_call: -; j_call: TRBJ1-3; clone_size: -; v_call: TRBV7-2; cdr3_aa: CASSLDTGRGNTIYF; cdr3_nt: TGTGCCAGCAGCTTAGATACAGGGCGCGGAAACACCATATATTTT
d_call: -; j_call: TRBJ2-2; clone_size: -; v_call: TRBV6-1; cdr3_aa: CASSDGTRPNSGELFF; cdr3_nt: TGTGCCAGCAGTGATGGGACTCGCCCTAACTCCGGGGAGCTGTTTTTT
d_call: TRBD2; j_call: TRBJ2-7; clone_size: few; v_call: TRBV30; cdr3_aa: CAWRGLAGYEQYF; cdr3_nt: TGTGCCTGGAGAGGACTAGCGGGCTACGAGCAGTACTTC
d_call: -; j_call: TRBJ2-1; clone_size: -; v_call: TRBV7-3; cdr3_aa: CASSLAGNNEQFF; cdr3_nt: TGTGCCAGCAGCTTAGCGGGGAACAATGAGCAGTTCTTC
d_call: -; j_call: TRBJ1-3; clone_size: -; v_call: TRBV4-1; cdr3_aa: CASSQGGRVAGNTIYF; cdr3_nt: TGCGCCAGCAGCCAAGGGGGCAGAGTAGCTGGAAACACCATATATTTT
d_call: -; j_call: TRBJ1-4; clone_size: -; v_call: TRBV7-9; cdr3_aa: CASSSENEKLFF; cdr3_nt: TGTGCCAGCAGCTCGGAGAATGAAAAACTGTTTTTT
d_call: -; j_call: TRBJ2-3; clone_size: -; v_call: TRBV4-1; cdr3_aa: CASSQNRPDTQYF; cdr3_nt: TGCGCCAGCAGCCAAAACAGGCCAGATACGCAGTATTTT
d_call: -; j_call: TRBJ1-4; clone_size: -; v_call: TRBV6-5; cdr3_aa: CASSPGLGNEKLFF; cdr3_nt: TGTGCCAGCAGCCCGGGACTCGGAAATGAAAAACTGTTTTTT
d_call: -; j_call: TRBJ2-6; clone_size: -; v_call: TRBV28; cdr3_aa: CASSLHHFSGANVLTF; cdr3_nt: TGTGCCAGCAGTTTACATCACTTCTCTGGGGCCAACGTCCTGACTTTC
d_call: TRBD2; j_call: TRBJ2-1; clone_size: -; v_call: TRBV6-5; cdr3_aa: CASRAGVEANEQFF; cdr3_nt: TGTGCCAGTCGAGCGGGAGTGGAAGCCAATGAGCAGTTCTTC
d_call: TRBD2; j_call: TRBJ2-2; clone_size: few; v_call: TRBV5-6; cdr3_aa: CASSLASGRAGNTGELFF; cdr3_nt: TGTGCCAGCAGCTTGGCTAGCGGGAGGGCCGGGAACACCGGGGAGCTGTTTTTT
d_call: -; j_call: TRBJ1-4; clone_size: -; v_call: TRBV28; cdr3_aa: CASRGVRSEKLFF; cdr3_nt: TGTGCCAGCCGCGGGGTGCGAAGTGAAAAACTGTTTTTT
d_call: -; j_call: TRBJ1-1; clone_size: once; v_call: TRBV6-4; cdr3_aa: CASSREFGGTEAFF; cdr3_nt: TGTGCCAGCAGCCGGGAATTCGGAGGGACTGAAGCTTTCTTT
d_call: -; j_call: TRBJ2-5; clone_size: -; v_call: TRBV7-9; cdr3_aa: CASTSRGKETQYF; cdr3_nt: TGTGCCAGCACCTCAAGAGGGAAAGAGACCCAGTACTTC
d_call: -; j_call: TRBJ1-2; clone_size: -; v_call: TRBV10-2; cdr3_aa: CASRPTGTNYGYTF; cdr3_nt: TGCGCCAGTAGACCAACAGGGACGAACTATGGCTACACCTTC
d_call: -; j_call: TRBJ1-2; clone_size: -; v_call: TRBV11-2; cdr3_aa: CASSAGAGPLSLF; cdr3_nt: TGTGCCAGCAGCGCGGGGGCAGGCCCACTATCCCTTTTC
d_call: TRBD1; j_call: TRBJ2-7; clone_size: -; v_call: TRBV28; cdr3_aa: CASSLPRTGYEQYF; cdr3_nt: TGTGCCAGCAGTTTACCCCGGACAGGCTACGAGCAGTACTTC
d_call: -; j_call: TRBJ2-1; clone_size: -; v_call: TRBV2; cdr3_aa: CASSGRGSYNEQFF; cdr3_nt: TGTGCCAGCAGCGGTAGAGGGTCCTACAATGAGCAGTTCTTC
d_call: -; j_call: TRBJ1-1; clone_size: -; v_call: TRBV7-7; cdr3_aa: CASSLSLNTEAFF; cdr3_nt: TGTGCCAGCAGCTTGTCGTTGAACACTGAAGCTTTCTTT
d_call: -; j_call: TRBJ2-5; clone_size: -; v_call: TRBV2; cdr3_aa: CASSFWRSQETQYF; cdr3_nt: TGTGCCAGCAGTTTCTGGCGGTCCCAAGAGACCCAGTACTTC
d_call: -; j_call: TRBJ2-6; clone_size: -; v_call: TRBV2; cdr3_aa: CATRGRDSAGANVLTF; cdr3_nt: TGTGCCACCCGTGGGAGAGACTCCGCTGGGGCCAACGTCCTGACTTTC
d_call: -; j_call: TRBJ1-1; clone_size: -; v_call: TRBV15; cdr3_aa: CATSRDRAGNTEAFF; cdr3_nt: TGTGCCACCAGCAGAGATAGGGCAGGGAATACTGAAGCTTTCTTT
d_call: TRBD2; j_call: TRBJ2-3; clone_size: -; v_call: TRBV19; cdr3_aa: CASSEGLAASTDTQYF; cdr3_nt: TGTGCCAGTAGTGAGGGACTAGCGGCTAGCACAGATACGCAGTATTTT